The clone carrying this T cell receptor beta chain was detected ten times or more. This sample stems from a study of T cells in Graves' hyperthyroidism and ophthalmopathy. RNA transcripts served as the template for amplifying TCR beta CDR3 regions. The HTBI primer set served for first-round RT-PCR of the TCR CDR3. TCRdb redid the calling of the multiplex PCR reads with MiXCR, one entry per CDR3 protein. The repertoire has under 600,000 distinct CDR3 sequences, more than 15% of them found once; the top ten carry less than 3.5%. CDR1 is SNHLY and CDR2 is FYNNEI in the germline V gene. CDR3 size: 16 residues. V shed 7 bases and J shed 1 base, with 19 bases lying between them.

The sequenced sample consisted of blood. The TCR sequence derives from a woman aged 40 to 49 with Graves' ophthalmopathy. The chain has TRBV2 and TRBJ1-2, with D possibly being TRBD1 (6 bases). As DNA, the CDR3 is TGTGCCAGCATCAAGGCAGGGGAATACGTTAACTATGGCTACACCTTC. Translation: CASIKAGEYVNYGYTF.